This T cell receptor (beta chain) was obtained from a study of vaccination and CD4 T cells after COVID-19. About this clonotype itself: Its specificity is not known.

The study sequenced cultured CD4+ T cell DNA using the Oncomine TCR Beta short-read assay. Cultured CD4+ T cells were the source of extracted genomic DNA. MiXCR, run by TCRdb on the PCR reads, gives a single entry per CDR3 protein. Of 8,500 to 9,500 distinct CDR3 sequences in the sample, around 41% are singletons; the top ten hold 20% to 30%. This CDR3 spans 15 amino acids. Germline assignment: CDR1 LGHNA and CDR2 YNFKEQ. Trimming left V 2 bases short and J 1 base short, with 9 bases between. General observations from the study: From a median of about 20 to 40, SARS-CoV-2-reactive clonotypes increased, though not significantly.

Treatment given: approximately nine-day PBMC culture with coronavirus spike peptide pools or control peptides (ViraFEST assay). From the unexposed donor, CD4+ T cells were collected ahead of the COVID-19 pandemic (2011-2018). J is TRBJ1-5 and V is TRBV4-2, with D unresolved. The sample was CD4+ T cells from blood, cultured in vitro. This clonotype originated in a human donor in good health. The CDR3 DNA sequence: TGTGCCAGCAGCCAATGGGGTTCGAGCAATCAGCCCCAGCATTTT. Translation gives CASSQWGSSNQPQHF.